Detailed here is one T cell receptor beta chain. Germline CDR1 is LNHDA and CDR2 is SQIVND (reference sequence). CDR3 length: 14 residues. With 5 bases removed from V and 7 bases from J, the gap between germline ends came to 12 bases. Here immunoSEQ multiplex PCR was the method, and the copy in TCRdb shows in-frame clones only, minus some. The profile shows about 73,000 clones, about 90% of them singletons. The data are from a study of T cell changes during pregnancy in multiple sclerosis. This TCR was recovered from a female donor in good health, enrolled as a control in a pregnancy study. This chain links TRBV19 with TRBJ1-6; possibly TRBD1 for D (6 bases). Sequenced here: peripheral blood, sampled after pregnancy. In DNA form, the CDR3 reads TGTGCCAGTAGTCCCGGACAGTCAAATTCACCCCTCCACTTT. Translated: CASSPGQSNSPLHF.